The 4 T cell receptor beta chains below were found in one sample sequenced in a study of T cell repertoires in ileal Crohn's disease. Method: immunoSEQ multiplex PCR; TCRdb's copy keeps in-frame clones and lacks some. The table lists roughly 14,000 clones, around four fifths of them singletons. Source material: ileal tissue. The receptors originated from an adult with Crohn's disease.

The gene calls are TRBV6-1 and TRBJ2-7, with TRBD2 identical over 13 bases. V lost 2 bases and J lost 3; bases outside the gene matches: 10. From germline, CDR1 is MNHNS and CDR2 SASEGT. CDR3 length equals 18 residues. This chain's CDR3 is CASSEFSRGLAGFYEQYF. The CDR3 DNA reads as TGTGCCAGCAGTGAATTTTCCAGGGGACTAGCGGGGTTCTACGAGCAGTACTTC.

This clone was detected only once. This rearrangement joins TRBV6-1 to TRBJ1-1, with D hard to call. Germline CDR1 and CDR2: MNHNS and SASEGT. With 4 bases removed from V and 3 bases from J, the gap between germline ends came to 15 bases. The CDR3 has 15 amino acids. The CDR3 reads CASSVHLGADTEAFF. Written as DNA, the CDR3 is TGTGCCAGCAGTGTGCATCTAGGAGCGGACACTGAAGCTTTCTTT.

The rearrangement joins TRBV6-6 to TRBJ2-5, with a weak D call TRBD1 (6 bases). The last part of the DNA fits TRBJ2-7 better; the J call may be wrong. Germline lookup yields CDR1 MNHNY and CDR2 SVGAGI (reference sequence). The CDR3 runs 14 residues. The CDR3 loop reads CASSYSNRAVEQYF. The CDR3 nucleotides read TGTGCCAGCAGTTACTCTAACAGGGCAGTCGAGCAGTACTTC.

V usage is TRBV19 and J usage is TRBJ2-5; D possibly corresponds to TRBD2 (7 bases). Looked up from germline, CDR1 is LNHDA and CDR2 is SQIVND (reference sequence). V was shortened by 5 bases and J by 9 bases, with 22 bases between the two germline ends. This CDR3 region has 15 residues. This CDR3 reads CASSRTSDRGGAQYF. CDR3 nucleotide sequence: TGTGCCAGTAGTCGAACCTCGGACCGAGGGGGGGCCCAGTACTTC. Variable domain in full (rest from reference TRBV19 and TRBJ2-5): DGGITQSPKYLFRKEGQNVTLSCEQNLNHDAMYWYRQDPGQGLRLIYYSQIVNDFQKGDIAEGYSVSREKKESFPLTVTSAQKNPTAFYLCASSRTSDRGGAQYFGPGTRLLVL.